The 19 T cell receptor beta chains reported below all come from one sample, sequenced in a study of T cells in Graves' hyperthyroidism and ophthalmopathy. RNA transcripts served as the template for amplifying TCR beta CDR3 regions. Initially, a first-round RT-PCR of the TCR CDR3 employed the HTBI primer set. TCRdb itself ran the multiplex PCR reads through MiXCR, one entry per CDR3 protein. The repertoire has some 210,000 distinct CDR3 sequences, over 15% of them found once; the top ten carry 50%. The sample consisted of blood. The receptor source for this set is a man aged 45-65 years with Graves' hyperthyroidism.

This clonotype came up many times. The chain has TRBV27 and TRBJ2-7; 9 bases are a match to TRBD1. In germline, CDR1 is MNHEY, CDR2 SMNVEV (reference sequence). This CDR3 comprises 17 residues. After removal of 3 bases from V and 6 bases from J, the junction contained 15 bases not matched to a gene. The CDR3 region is CASSFTFAGQGVGEQYF. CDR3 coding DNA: TGTGCCAGCAGTTTCACCTTTGCGGGACAGGGCGTAGGCGAGCAGTACTTC.

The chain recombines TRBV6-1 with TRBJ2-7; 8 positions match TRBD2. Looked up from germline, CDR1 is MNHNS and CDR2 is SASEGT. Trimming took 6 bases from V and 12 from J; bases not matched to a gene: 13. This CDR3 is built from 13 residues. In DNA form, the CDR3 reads TGTGCCAGCAGGGACGGGGGCGGGGGGAAGCTGTACTTC. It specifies CASRDGGGGKLYF.

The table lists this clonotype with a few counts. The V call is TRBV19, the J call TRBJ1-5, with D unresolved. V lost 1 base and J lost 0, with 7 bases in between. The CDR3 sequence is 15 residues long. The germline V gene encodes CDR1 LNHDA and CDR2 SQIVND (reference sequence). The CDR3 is CASSIGTASNQPQHF. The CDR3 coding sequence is TGTGCCAGTAGTATAGGGACGGCTAGCAATCAGCCCCAGCATTTT.

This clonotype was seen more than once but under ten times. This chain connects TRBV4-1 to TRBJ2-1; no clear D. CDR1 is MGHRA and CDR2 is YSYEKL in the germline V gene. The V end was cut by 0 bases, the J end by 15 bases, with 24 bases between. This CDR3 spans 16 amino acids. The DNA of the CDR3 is TGCGCCAGCAGCCAAGAAGGAGTCAAGGCGGCCCCCTCGCCGTTCTTC. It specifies CASSQEGVKAAPSPFF.

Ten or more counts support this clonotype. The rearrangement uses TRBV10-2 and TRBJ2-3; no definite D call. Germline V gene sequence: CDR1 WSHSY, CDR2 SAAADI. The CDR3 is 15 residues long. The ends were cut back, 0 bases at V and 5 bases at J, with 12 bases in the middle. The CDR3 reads CASSESPNSQDTQYF. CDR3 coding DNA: TGCGCCAGCAGTGAGTCGCCTAACTCTCAAGATACGCAGTATTTT.

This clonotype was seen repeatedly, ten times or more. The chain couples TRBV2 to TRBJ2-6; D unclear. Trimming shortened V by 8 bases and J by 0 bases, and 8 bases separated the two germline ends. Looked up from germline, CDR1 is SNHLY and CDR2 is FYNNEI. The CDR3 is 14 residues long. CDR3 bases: TGTGCCAGCTTTGCCCTCTCTGGGGCCAACGTCCTGACTTTC. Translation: CASFALSGANVLTF.

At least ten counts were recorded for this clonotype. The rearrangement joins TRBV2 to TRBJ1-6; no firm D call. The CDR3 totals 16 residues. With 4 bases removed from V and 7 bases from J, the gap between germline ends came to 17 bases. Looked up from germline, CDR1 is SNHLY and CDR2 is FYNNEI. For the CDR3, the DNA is TGTGCCAGCAGTGTCGACACGGTTGCGCCGAATTCACCCCTCCACTTT. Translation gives CASSVDTVAPNSPLHF.

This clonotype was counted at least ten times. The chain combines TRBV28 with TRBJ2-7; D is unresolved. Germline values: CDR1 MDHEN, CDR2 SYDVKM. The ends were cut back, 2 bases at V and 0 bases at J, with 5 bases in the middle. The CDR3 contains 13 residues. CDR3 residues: CASSLKSSYEQYF. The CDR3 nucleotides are TGTGCCAGCAGTTTAAAAAGCTCCTACGAGCAGTACTTC.

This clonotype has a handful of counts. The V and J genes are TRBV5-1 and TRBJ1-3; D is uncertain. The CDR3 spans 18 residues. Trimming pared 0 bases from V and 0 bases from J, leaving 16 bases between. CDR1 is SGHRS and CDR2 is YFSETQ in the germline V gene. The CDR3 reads CASSLVAVKGSSGNTIYF. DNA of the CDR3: TGCGCCAGCAGCTTGGTGGCGGTCAAGGGCAGCTCTGGAAACACCATATATTTT.

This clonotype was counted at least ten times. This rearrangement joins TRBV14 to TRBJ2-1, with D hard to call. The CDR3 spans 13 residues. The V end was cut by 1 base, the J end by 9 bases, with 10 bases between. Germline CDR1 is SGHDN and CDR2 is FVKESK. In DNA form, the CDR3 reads TGTGCCAGCAGCCAAGTCGATTTGGCTGAGCAGTTCTTC. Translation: CASSQVDLAEQFF.

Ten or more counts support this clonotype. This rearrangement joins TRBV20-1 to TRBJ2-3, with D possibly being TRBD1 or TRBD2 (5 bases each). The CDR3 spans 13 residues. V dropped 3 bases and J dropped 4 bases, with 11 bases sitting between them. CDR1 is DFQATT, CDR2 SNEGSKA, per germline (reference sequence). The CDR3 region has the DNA TGCAGTGCTAGGAAGATGGGACCAGATACGCAGTATTTT. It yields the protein CSARKMGPDTQYF.

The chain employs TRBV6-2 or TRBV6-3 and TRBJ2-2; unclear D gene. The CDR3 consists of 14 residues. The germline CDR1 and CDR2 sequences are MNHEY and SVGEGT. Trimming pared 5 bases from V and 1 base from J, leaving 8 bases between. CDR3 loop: CASSTALNTGELFF. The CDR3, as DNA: TGTGCCAGCAGTACGGCTTTGAACACCGGGGAGCTGTTTTTT.

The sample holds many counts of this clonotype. The chain's CDR3 is CASSAGLSNEQFF. In DNA form, the CDR3 reads TGTGCCAGCAGTGCCGGACTGTCCAATGAGCAGTTCTTC. This chain connects TRBV12-3 or TRBV12-4 to TRBJ2-1, with TRBD2 as a possible D gene (5 bases). V lost 5 bases to trimming and J lost 6 bases, with 11 bases between them. This CDR3 contains 13 residues.

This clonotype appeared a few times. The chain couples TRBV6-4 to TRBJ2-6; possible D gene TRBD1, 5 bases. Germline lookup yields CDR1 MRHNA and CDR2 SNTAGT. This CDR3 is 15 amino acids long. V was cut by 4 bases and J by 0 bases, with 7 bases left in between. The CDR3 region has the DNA TGTGCCAGCAGTGCCGACAGCTCTGGGGCCAACGTCCTGACTTTC. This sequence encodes CASSADSSGANVLTF.

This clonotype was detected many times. The CDR3 DNA reads TGTGCCAGCAGTTCCCCGGGACTAGCGGGAGGGTTGAACATTCAGTACTTC. This sequence encodes CASSSPGLAGGLNIQYF. V usage is TRBV28 and J usage is TRBJ2-4, with 16 bases that match TRBD2. Germline V gives CDR1 MDHEN, CDR2 SYDVKM. CDR3 size: 17 residues. J gave up 7 bases and V 4 bases, and 7 bases lay outside the gene matches.

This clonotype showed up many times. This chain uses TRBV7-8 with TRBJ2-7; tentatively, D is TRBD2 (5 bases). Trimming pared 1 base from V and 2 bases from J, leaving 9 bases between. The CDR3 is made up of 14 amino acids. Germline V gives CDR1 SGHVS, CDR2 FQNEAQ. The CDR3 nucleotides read TGTGCCAGCAGCTTAGATAGGAGGACCTACGAGCAGTACTTC. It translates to CASSLDRRTYEQYF.

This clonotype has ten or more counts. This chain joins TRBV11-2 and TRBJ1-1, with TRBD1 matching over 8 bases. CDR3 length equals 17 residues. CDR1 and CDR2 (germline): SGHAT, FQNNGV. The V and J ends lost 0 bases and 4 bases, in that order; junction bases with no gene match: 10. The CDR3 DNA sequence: TGTGCCAGCAGCTTAGACAGGGGGCTTTTGGTTGGCACTGAAGCTTTCTTT. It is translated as CASSLDRGLLVGTEAFF.

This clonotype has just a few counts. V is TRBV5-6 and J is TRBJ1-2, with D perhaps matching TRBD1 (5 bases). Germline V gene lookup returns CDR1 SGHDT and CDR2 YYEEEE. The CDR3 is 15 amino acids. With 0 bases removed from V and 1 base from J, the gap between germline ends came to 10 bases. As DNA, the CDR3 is TGTGCCAGCAGCTTGGTGGGGGACTTTAACTATGGCTACACCTTC. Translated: CASSLVGDFNYGYTF.

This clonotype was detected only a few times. In DNA, the CDR3 is TGTGCCAGTACACGGCGGATTGGACTAGCGACCTACGAGCAGTACTTC. As protein: CASTRRIGLATYEQYF. The chain employs TRBV19 and TRBJ2-7; 9 bases agree with TRBD2. The CDR3 consists of 16 residues. Trimming took 7 bases from V and 2 from J; bases not matched to a gene: 12. CDR1 is LNHDA and CDR2 is SQIVND in the germline V gene (reference sequence).